A selection of T cell receptor beta chains follows, all from one sample in a study of CXCR3-negative and CXCR3-positive naive CD8 T cells. TCRdb re-analyzed the 5' RACE reads; it lists each CDR3 protein once, without DNA. This sample contains roughly 8,700 distinct CDR3 sequences. The sample was naive CXCR3- CD8+ T cells from blood. The receptors here all came from a human donor in good health. Some clones in this sample may be carry-over from other donors' samples. Each CDR3 is given with its conserved first and last residue. Expanded clones are given a class, and other clones once, few, many or no size at all.

J gene,V gene,clone size,CDR3 protein
TRBJ2-1,TRBV13,.,CASSFGRSSYNEQFF
TRBJ2-7,TRBV5-1,.,CASSYSGTAYEQYF
TRBJ2-5,TRBV15,.,CATSRLAGDGQETQYF
TRBJ2-1,TRBV13,.,CASSFGLAKEQFF
TRBJ2-7,TRBV15,medium-sized,CATSTMAAYEQYF
TRBJ2-5,TRBV7-9,.,CASSYFIDRKETQYF
TRBJ2-1,TRBV5-1,medium-sized,CASSLDRGRYNEQFF
TRBJ2-7,TRBV25-1,.,CASSDPTGSEQYF
TRBJ2-1,TRBV29-1,.,CSAGTSGPQEQFF
TRBJ2-2,TRBV5-4,.,CASSSGPATGELFF
TRBJ2-2,TRBV11-2,medium-sized,CASRRLDVTGELFF